The clone carrying this T cell receptor (beta chain) was observed a single time. Its antigen is currently unknown. This sample was taken from a study of cytomegalovirus exposure and HLA in healthy donors. Study summary: Among the roughly 380 donors who were genotyped, 70% to 90% fell in the genetic ancestry cluster that is associated with self-reported Caucasian donors. Broader study findings: Researchers reported in a later analysis that a missense DCLRE1C variant was tied to TCR beta V- and J-gene trimming.

J lost 11 bases, V lost 7 bases, and 14 bases had no gene match. Germline lookup yields CDR1 SQVTM and CDR2 ANQGSEA. This CDR3 comprises 13 residues. The study ran its PCR with 60 Vbeta and 13 Jbeta primers. Here immunoSEQ multiplex PCR was the method, and the copy in TCRdb shows in-frame clones only, minus some. The sample includes 170,000 or so clones, 80% seen only once; the top ten take 0.5% to 0.8%. This receptor was identified in a boy aged 5-17 years in good health and CMV-seronegative. V is TRBV29-1 and J is TRBJ1-1, with TRBD1 matching 9 bases. The sample comprised PBMCs. The CDR3 DNA reads TGCAGCGCCGACAAGACGGACAGGGGTCCGGCTTTCTTT. This translates into CSADKTDRGPAFF.